This TCR beta chain originates from a study of T cell responses to AZD1222 COVID-19 vaccine (dated by TCRdb to the early 2020s). At the level of the whole study: AZD1222 recipients with second doses at about 4 weeks or about 12 weeks were pooled, because spike-specific TCR depth and breadth did not differ between schedules. TCR sequencing was performed for 230 to 250 trial participants, of whom approximately 200 were given two doses of AZD1222 and approximately 25 were given two doses of MenACWY control vaccine. Trial participants were enrolled by age into subgroups of 18-55, 56-69 and 70-plus years, and about 150, 27 and 61 TCR-sequenced participants, respectively, were included in these subgroups. The research as a whole found: Conclusions about previously exposed vaccinees were limited because only a handful of AZD1222 recipients were SARS-CoV-2 seropositive at baseline. In the small 56-69-year group, the increase in depth fell short of significance, most likely because of low power. CD4 TCRs associated with the vaccine covered the entire spike protein, and the dominant responses were in regions 160-218 and 743-854. Nearly half of unique spike-specific TCRs reportedly recognized epitopes outside regions mutated in the B.1.351 and B.1.1.7 variants. Spike-specific TCR breadth and depth rose significantly after two AZD1222 doses compared with day 0 and with MenACWY recipients. Most participants were white British and females outnumbered males, and the authors suggested that clonal diversity may have been underestimated. Because no day 14 peak-response samples were available, repertoires were characterized only after the peak T cell response.

Explained via the paper, the time point label denotes: baseline before first vaccination. Samples from vaccinated people were obtained from the UK trials COV001 and COV002, which included a single-blind randomized controlled phase 2/3 trial of AZD1222 (ChAdOx1 nCoV-19) in healthy adults. For TCRbeta chain sequencing, PBMC samples from trial participants were taken at day 0 and at day 28 after the second dose. As for this clone: The clone's antigen remains unknown. It has no much larger one-base neighbor in the sample; base qualities were not kept.

The CDR3 regions of human TCRbeta chains were subjected to immunosequencing. The paper's data handling went like this. Repertoire TCRs were checked for matches against a reference library of SARS-CoV-2-specific TCRs that had been generated using the MIRA antigen-specificity platform. Breadth was defined as the fraction of unique TCRs that were SARS-CoV-2-associated, and depth was defined as the fraction of total T cells that were SARS-CoV-2-associated. Using the MIRA data, every spike-specific TCR was mapped to the spike region that the TCR reacted to and assigned to either a CD4 or a CD8 class. Log10-transformed breadth and depth values were compared by one-way ANOVA with Sidak's multiple comparisons tests. Sourced from immuneACCESS, this table was stored by TCRdb with only in-frame sequences that have V and J called. A share of the clones is absent; for the studies checked, an unresolved V gene accounts for under half, and the remainder has no known explanation. V and J calls and clone size are given by that table; D and trimming were obtained from the DNA. A total of 75,000 to 95,000 clones appear in this sample, 85% of them only once. The top ten hold about 12% of the sample.

The origin of this receptor is an adult in good health. Sequencing was performed on peripheral blood, taken on day 0 of AZD1222 vaccination.

The DNA sequence is given as TGTGCCAGCAGTTACTCGGGACAGGGGGCGAATGGCTACACCTTC. It is translated as CASSYSGQGANGYTF. The chain is encoded by TRBV6-5 joined to TRBJ1-2, with 12 bases matching TRBD1. There are 15 amino acids in the CDR3, from cysteine to phenylalanine inclusive. Only the CDR3 DNA is retained, 45 bases long and in frame from the first base. CDR1 and CDR2, per the germline V gene, are MNHEY and SVGAGI. Here V drops 0 bases and J drops 6 bases, and the junction holds 2 bases not matched to any gene.